Reported below is one T cell receptor (beta chain). V was pared by 3 bases and J by 0 bases, with 5 bases between. The CDR3 spans 13 residues. CDR1 and CDR2 from the germline V gene are MGHRA and YSYEKL. This sample stems from a study of blood T cell repertoires in COVID-19. Study overall: COVID-19 samples collected from the United States, Italy and Spain covered acute and convalescent phases. T cells, B-cell-depleted T cells, or PBMCs provided the cDNA or gDNA that served as material.

Original processing methods: Amplification with reference gene primers provided the estimates of nucleated cell counts. Repertoires were generated with immunoSEQ multiplex PCR, while TCRdb's copy carries only in-frame clones and drops some. That table is the source of V, J and clone size, and D and trimming were worked out from the DNA. In the table there are some 21,000 clones, 85% to 95% of which are singletons. The source of this sequence is a woman aged 45-59 years with active COVID-19. J is TRBJ1-2 and V is TRBV4-1; D gene ambiguous. Input material: peripheral blood. The CDR3 here is CASSQIANYGYTF. CDR3 nucleotide sequence: TGCGCCAGCAGCCAGATAGCTAACTATGGCTACACCTTC.